This TCR beta chain emerged from a study of T cell therapy after organ transplantation. The wider study: Blood for the short-term post-therapy sample came 4 to 8 weeks after therapy.

Remarks on this clone: Antigen: not known.

As to time point: 4-8 weeks after completion of therapy. Some clones are missing from TCRdb's copy, which holds only in-frame ones; the method was immunoSEQ multiplex PCR. Found here are several thousand clones, around 74% of them singletons; the top ten hold roughly 30%. This sequence originates from a human patient who had received a solid organ transplant and had CMV disease. Some T cells may be supplied by the graft donor. This specimen was CD8+ T cells from blood, taken after autologous CMV-specific T cell therapy.

Here the CDR3 DNA reads TGTGCCAGCAGCTCCGGGGCTAGCGACACAGATACGCAGTATTTT. Encoded protein: CASSSGASDTDTQYF. The chain links TRBV11-3 to TRBJ2-3; TRBD2 is a possible D gene (6 bases). CDR3 length: 15 residues. Trimming shortened V by 4 bases and J by 2 bases, and 13 bases separated the two germline ends. The germline V gene has CDR1 SGHNT and CDR2 YENEEA.